This T cell receptor (beta chain) comes out of a study of cytomegalovirus exposure and HLA in healthy donors. Findings and limits, study-wide: Prediction of most subjects' HLA-A and HLA-B alleles by TCR beta sequences was reportedly accurate. Some V segments could not be told apart, so they were left out, TRBV6-2 and TRBV6-3 among them. Later analysis associated a missense DCLRE1C variant with TCR beta V- and J-gene trimming. Cytomegalovirus association was listed for about 150 TCR beta chains.

V was trimmed by 5 bases and J by 5 bases, leaving 9 bases between them. The CDR3 is 12 residues long. The germline V gene encodes CDR1 MDHEN and CDR2 SYDVKM. It was with 60 Vbeta and 13 Jbeta primers that the PCR ran. TCRdb's copy holds only in-frame clones and misses some; the assay was immunoSEQ multiplex PCR. Of under 200,000 clones listed, around 79% are singletons. In the case of this clone: Its target is unknown.

This TCR was recovered from a female donor in good health and CMV-seronegative. The V call is TRBV28, the J call TRBJ2-5; TRBD2 is a possible D gene (5 bases). The sequenced sample consisted of PBMCs. The CDR3: CASSPRRETQYF. CDR3 nucleotides: TGTGCCAGCAGTCCCCGGAGGGAGACCCAGTACTTC.